This TCR beta chain was captured by sequencing in a study of T cell responses to AZD1222 COVID-19 vaccine. Turning to the study itself: Pooled together were second doses at about 4 or about 12 weeks. Study-level results: Without day 14 samples, only post-peak T cell repertoires were studied. Only five or six AZD1222 recipients tested seropositive at baseline. Nearly half of spike-specific TCRs reportedly target variant regions that are unmutated in the B.1.351 and B.1.1.7 variants.

Remarks on this clone: Its antigen remains unknown.

Repertoires were generated with immunoSEQ multiplex PCR, while TCRdb's copy carries only in-frame clones and drops some. This sample has roughly 120,000 clones, with 90% to 95% found just once. The CDR3 has 13 amino acids. V gave up 11 bases and J gave up 3 bases, with 17 bases separating them. Germline lookup yields CDR1 MNHEY and CDR2 SMNVEV (reference sequence). This receptor was taken from an adult in good health. This chain joins TRBV27 and TRBJ2-7; a possible D gene is TRBD1 (5 bases). The source was peripheral blood, collected on day 0 of AZD1222 vaccination. CDR3 coding DNA: TGTGCCCGATCCAGGGTCCGAATCTACGAGCAGTACTTC. Amino acid sequence: CARSRVRIYEQYF.